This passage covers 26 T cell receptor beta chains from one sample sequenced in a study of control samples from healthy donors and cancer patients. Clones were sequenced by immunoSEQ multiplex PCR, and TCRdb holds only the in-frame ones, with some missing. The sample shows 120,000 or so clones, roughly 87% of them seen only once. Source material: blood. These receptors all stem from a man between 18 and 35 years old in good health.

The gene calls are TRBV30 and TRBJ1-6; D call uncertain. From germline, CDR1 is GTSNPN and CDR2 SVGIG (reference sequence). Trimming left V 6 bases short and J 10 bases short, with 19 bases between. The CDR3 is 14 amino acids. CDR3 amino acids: CACPGLRTLSPLHF. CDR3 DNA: TGTGCCTGTCCCGGACTCCGAACGTTATCACCCCTCCACTTT.

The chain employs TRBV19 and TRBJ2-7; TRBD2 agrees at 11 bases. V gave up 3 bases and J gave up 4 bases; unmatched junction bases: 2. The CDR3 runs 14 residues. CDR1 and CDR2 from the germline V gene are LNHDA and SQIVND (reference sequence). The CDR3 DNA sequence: TGTGCCAGTAGTATCGGGACTAGCGGATACGAGCAGTACTTC. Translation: CASSIGTSGYEQYF.

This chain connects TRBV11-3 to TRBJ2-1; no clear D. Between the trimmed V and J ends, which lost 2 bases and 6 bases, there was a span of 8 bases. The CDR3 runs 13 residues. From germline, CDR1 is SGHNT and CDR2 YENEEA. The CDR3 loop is CASSLSLVNEQFF. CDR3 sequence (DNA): TGTGCCAGCAGCTTATCATTGGTCAATGAGCAGTTCTTC. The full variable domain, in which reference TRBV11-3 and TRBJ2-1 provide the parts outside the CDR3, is EAGVVQSPRYKIIEKKQPVAFWCNPISGHNTLYWYLQNLGQGPELLIRYENEEAVDDSQLPKDRFSAERLKGVDSTLKIQPAELGDSAVYLCASSLSLVNEQFFGPGTRLTVL.

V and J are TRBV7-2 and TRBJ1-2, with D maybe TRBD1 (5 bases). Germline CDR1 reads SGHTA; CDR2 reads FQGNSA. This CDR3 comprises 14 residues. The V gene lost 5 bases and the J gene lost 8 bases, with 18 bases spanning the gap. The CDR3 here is CASSTLGTVRGYTF. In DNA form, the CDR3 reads TGTGCCAGCAGCACGTTAGGGACTGTTCGGGGCTACACCTTC. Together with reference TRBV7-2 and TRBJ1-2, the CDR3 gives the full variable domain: GAGVSQSPSNKVTEKGKDVELRCDPISGHTALYWYRQSLGQGLEFLIYFQGNSAPDKSGLPSDRFSAERTGGSVSTLTIQRTQQEDSAVYLCASSTLGTVRGYTFGSGTRLTVV.

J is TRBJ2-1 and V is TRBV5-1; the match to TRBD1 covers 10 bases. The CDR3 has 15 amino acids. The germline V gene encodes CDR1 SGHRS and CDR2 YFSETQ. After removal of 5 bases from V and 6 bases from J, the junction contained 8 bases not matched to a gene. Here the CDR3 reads CASSQDRGPVNEQFF. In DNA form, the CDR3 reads TGCGCCAGCAGTCAAGACAGGGGGCCCGTCAATGAGCAGTTCTTC.

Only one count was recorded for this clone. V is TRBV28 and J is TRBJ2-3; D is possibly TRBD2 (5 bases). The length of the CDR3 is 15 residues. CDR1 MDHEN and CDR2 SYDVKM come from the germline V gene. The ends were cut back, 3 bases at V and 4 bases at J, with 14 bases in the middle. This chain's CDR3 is CASSFLTLGADTQYF. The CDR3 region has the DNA TGTGCCAGCAGTTTTTTGACTCTCGGGGCAGATACGCAGTATTTT.

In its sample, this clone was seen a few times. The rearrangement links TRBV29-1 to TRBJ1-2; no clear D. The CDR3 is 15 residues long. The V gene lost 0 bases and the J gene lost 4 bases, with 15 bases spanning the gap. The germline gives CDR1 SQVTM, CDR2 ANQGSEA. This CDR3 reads CSVEDRGRAGYGYTF. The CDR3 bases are TGCAGCGTTGAAGATCGAGGTCGGGCTGGCTATGGCTACACCTTC.

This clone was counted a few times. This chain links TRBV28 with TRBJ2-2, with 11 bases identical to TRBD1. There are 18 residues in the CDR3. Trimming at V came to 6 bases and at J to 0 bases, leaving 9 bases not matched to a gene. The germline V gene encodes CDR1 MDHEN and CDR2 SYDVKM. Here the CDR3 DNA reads TGTGCCAGCAGAACGAGGAAGGACAGGGGGCCGAACACCGGGGAGCTGTTTTTT. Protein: CASRTRKDRGPNTGELFF.

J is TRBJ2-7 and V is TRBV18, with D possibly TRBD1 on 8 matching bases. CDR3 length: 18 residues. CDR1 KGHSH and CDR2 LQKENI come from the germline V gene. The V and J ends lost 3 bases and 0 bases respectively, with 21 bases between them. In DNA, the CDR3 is TGTGCCAGCTCACCCCCAGGGGGCGGGACTATTACCTCCTACGAGCAGTACTTC. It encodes CASSPPGGGTITSYEQYF.

Written as DNA, the CDR3 is TGTGCCTGGAGTCCCTCGGATGGCTACACCTTC. Its protein product is CAWSPSDGYTF. The chain couples TRBV30 to TRBJ1-2; D gene ambiguous. Trimming removed 2 bases at V and 6 bases at J, with 7 bases between. CDR1 and CDR2 from the germline V gene are GTSNPN and SVGIG (reference sequence). This CDR3 spans 11 amino acids.

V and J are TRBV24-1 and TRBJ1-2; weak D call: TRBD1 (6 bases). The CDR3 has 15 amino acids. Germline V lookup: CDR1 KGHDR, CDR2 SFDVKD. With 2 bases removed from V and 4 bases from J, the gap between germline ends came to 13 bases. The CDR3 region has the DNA TGTGCCACCAGTGATTCGACGACAGGAGGCTATGGCTACACCTTC. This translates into CATSDSTTGGYGYTF.

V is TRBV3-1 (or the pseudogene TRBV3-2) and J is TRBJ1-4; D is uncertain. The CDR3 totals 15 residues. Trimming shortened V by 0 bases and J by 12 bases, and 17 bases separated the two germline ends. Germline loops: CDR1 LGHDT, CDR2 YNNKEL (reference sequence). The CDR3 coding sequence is TGTGCCAGCAGCCAAGAGACTTCCTCCTATGAGGAACTGTTTTTT. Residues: CASSQETSSYEELFF.

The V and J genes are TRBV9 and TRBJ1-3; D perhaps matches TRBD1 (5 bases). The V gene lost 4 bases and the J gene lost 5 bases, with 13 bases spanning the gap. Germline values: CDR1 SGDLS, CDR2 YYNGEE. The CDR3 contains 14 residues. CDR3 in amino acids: CASSPRALRNTIYF. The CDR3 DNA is TGTGCCAGCAGCCCCAGGGCGCTGAGAAACACCATATATTTT.

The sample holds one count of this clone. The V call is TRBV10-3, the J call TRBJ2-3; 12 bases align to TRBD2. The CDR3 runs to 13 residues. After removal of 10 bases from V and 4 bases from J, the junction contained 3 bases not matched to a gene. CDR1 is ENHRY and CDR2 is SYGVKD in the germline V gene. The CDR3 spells CATGLAGSDTQYF. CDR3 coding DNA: TGTGCCACAGGACTAGCGGGGTCAGATACGCAGTATTTT.

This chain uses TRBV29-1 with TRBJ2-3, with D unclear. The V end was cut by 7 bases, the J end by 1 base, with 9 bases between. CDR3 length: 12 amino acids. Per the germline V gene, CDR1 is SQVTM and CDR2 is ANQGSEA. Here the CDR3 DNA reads TGCAGCGAGCTTCAGGGCACAGATACGCAGTATTTT. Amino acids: CSELQGTDTQYF.

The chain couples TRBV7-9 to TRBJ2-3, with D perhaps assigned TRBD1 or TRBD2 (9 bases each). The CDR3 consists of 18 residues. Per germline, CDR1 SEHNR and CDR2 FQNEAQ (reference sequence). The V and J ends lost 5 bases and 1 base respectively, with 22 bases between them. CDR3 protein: CASSPGTGRLAGTDTQYF. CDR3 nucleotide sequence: TGTGCCAGCAGCCCTGGGACAGGGAGACTAGCGGGCACAGATACGCAGTATTTT.

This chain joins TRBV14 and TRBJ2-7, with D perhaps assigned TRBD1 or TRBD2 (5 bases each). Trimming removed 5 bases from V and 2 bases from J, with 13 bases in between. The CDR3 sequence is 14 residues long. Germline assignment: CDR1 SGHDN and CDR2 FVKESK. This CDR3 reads CASSTRDGPYEQYF. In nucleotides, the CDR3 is TGTGCCAGCAGCACCCGGGACGGCCCCTACGAGCAGTACTTC.

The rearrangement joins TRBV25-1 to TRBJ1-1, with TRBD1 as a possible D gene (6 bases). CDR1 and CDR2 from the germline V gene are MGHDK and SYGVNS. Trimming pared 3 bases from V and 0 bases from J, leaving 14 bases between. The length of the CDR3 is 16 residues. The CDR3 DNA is TGTGCCAGCAGTGATCAGAAGGGACAAATGAACACTGAAGCTTTCTTT. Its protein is CASSDQKGQMNTEAFF.

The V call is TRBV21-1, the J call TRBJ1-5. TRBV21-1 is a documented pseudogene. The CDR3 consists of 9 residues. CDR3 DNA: TGTGCCAGCATTCAGCCCCAGCATTTT. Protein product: CASIQPQHF.

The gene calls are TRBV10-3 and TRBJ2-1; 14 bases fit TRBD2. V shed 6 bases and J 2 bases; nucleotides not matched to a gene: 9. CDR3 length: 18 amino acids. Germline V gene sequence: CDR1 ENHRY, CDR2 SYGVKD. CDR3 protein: CAIRSTSGRALAYNEQFF. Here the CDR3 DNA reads TGTGCCATCAGATCGACTAGCGGGAGGGCCCTGGCCTACAATGAGCAGTTCTTC.

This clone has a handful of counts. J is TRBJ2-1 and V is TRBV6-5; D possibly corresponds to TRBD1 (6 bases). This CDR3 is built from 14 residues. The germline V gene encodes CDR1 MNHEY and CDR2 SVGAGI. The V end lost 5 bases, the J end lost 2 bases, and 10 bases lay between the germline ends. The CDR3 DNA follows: TGTGCCAGCAGTCCCTGGGACACCTACAATGAGCAGTTCTTC. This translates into CASSPWDTYNEQFF.

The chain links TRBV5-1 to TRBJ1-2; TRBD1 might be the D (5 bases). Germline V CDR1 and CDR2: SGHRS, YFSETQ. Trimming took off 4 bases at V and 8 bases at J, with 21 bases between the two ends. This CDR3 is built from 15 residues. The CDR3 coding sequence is TGCGCCAGCAGCAGCCTGTCGTGGGGAGGGGAGGGCTACACCTTC. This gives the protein CASSSLSWGGEGYTF. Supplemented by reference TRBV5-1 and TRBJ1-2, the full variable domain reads KAGVTQTPRYLIKTRGQQVTLSCSPISGHRSVSWYQQTPGQGLQFLFEYFSETQRNKGNFPGRFSGRQFSNSRSEMNVSTLELGDSALYLCASSSLSWGGEGYTFGSGTRLTVV.

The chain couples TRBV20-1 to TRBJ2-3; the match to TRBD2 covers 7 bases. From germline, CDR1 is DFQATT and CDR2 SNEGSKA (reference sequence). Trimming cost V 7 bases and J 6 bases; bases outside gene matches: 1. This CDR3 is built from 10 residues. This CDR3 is CSGDYDTQYF. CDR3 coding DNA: TGCAGTGGGGACTACGATACGCAGTATTTT.

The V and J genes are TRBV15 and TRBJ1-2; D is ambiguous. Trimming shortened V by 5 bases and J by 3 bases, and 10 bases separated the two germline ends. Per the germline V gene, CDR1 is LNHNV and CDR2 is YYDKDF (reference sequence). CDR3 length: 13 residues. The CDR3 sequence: CATSYRQDYGYTF. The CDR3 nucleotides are TGTGCCACCAGCTACCGCCAGGACTATGGCTACACCTTC.

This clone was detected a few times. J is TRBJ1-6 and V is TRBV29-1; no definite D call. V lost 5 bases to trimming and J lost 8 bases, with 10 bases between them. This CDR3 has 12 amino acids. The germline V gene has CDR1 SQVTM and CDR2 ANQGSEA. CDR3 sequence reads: CSVSYGDSPLHF. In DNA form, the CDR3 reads TGCAGCGTTAGCTATGGGGATTCACCCCTCCACTTT.

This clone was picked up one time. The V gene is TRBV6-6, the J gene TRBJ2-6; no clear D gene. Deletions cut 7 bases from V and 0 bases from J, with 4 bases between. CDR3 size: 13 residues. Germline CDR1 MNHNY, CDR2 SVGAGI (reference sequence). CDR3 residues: CASTNSGANVLTF. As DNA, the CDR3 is TGTGCCAGCACCAACTCTGGGGCCAACGTCCTGACTTTC.